This passage covers 19 T cell receptor delta chains from one sample sequenced in a study of γδ T cells in repeated Plasmodium falciparum infection. TCRdb re-called the multiplex PCR reads via CATT. The sample consists of 90,000 or so delta-chain clones, approximately 1% of them appearing once. Gammadelta T cells were flow-sorted from PBMC into Vgamma9/Vdelta2+ and Vdelta2-negative populations for bulk analysis. Sequencing was done on a sample of gamma-delta T cells from blood. Receptors were obtained from a pool of human donors (malaria-infected and uninfected, not separated).

This clone occurred a few times. The protein that TCRdb holds for this DNA derives from a much larger clone and differs from the translated DNA at residue 6, which likely indicates a read error; the protein shown here is translated from the DNA. The chain employs TRDV2 and TRDJ1, with 8 nucleotides matching TRDD3. The J gene is not listed in TCRdb, so it was assigned here from a DNA match to germline. Losses at the gene ends were 0 bases for V and 0 bases for J; bases not matched to a gene: 17. CDR1 and CDR2 from the germline V gene are GEAIGNYY and EKD. This CDR3 is built from 20 residues. CDR3 coding DNA: TGTGCCTGTGACACCGCTTCGGAGGGATACGGGCGTTTGTACACCGATAAACTCATCTTT. Protein: CACDTASEGYGRLYTDKLIF.

This clone has more than one count but fewer than ten. TCRdb's protein, taken from a much larger clone, differs from this DNA's translation at residue 7, likely owing to a read error; the protein displayed comes from the DNA. V is TRDV2 and J is TRDJ1; TRDD3 matches 11 bases. The J gene, not given by TCRdb, was assigned here from a germline match of the nucleotide sequence. From germline, CDR1 is GEAIGNYY and CDR2 EKD. The CDR3 extends over 19 amino acids. Unmatched junction bases numbered 21, after V lost 7 bases and J lost 3 bases. CDR3 sequence reads: CACDEVTILGDKGADKLIF. The CDR3 DNA follows: TGTGCCTGCGACGAGGTGACGATACTGGGGGATAAGGGTGCCGATAAACTCATCTTT.

Points on this clone: TCRdb has a much larger clone's protein, which differs at residue 3 from the translation of this DNA, likely because of a read error; what is shown is the protein translated from the DNA. The CDR3 coding sequence is TGTGCTCGTGGGGACTTTCCACCGTTTCCTGGTCGAACCGATAAACTCATCTTT. The encoded protein is CARGDFPPFPGRTDKLIF. The genes are TRDV1 and TRDJ1; D could derive from TRDD2 or TRDD3 (5 bases each). Matching the DNA to germline supplied the J gene, which TCRdb does not give. CDR3 length equals 18 residues. CDR1 is TSWWSYY and CDR2 is QGS in the germline V gene.

Regarding this clone: A far larger clone is one base from this, pointing to a likely read error. At the DNA level, this CDR3 is encoded by other sequences in the same sample as well. The gene calls are TRDV1 and TRDJ1, with 7 positions matching TRDD3. As TCRdb names no J gene, one was assigned here on the basis of a DNA match to germline. The CDR3 is 18 amino acids. The germline V gene encodes CDR1 TSWWSYY and CDR2 QGS. Trimming removed 1 base from V and 5 bases from J; junction bases left unmatched: 16. The CDR3 DNA reads as TGTGCTCTTGGGGAACGTCGCCTGGGGGCTCCCAAGTCAGATAAACTCATCTTT. This translates into CALGERRLGAPKSDKLIF.

This clone has just a few counts. TCRdb has a much larger clone's protein, which differs at residue 20 from the translation of this DNA, likely because of a read error; what is shown is the protein translated from the DNA. Other DNA sequences within the sample encode an identical CDR3. The J segment was not called; the V segment is TRDV1; the tabulated D call, TRDD3, remains unverified against the DNA. CDR3 length: 22 amino acids. Germline CDR1 reads TSWWSYY; CDR2 reads QGS. Here the CDR3 reads CALGELMSNFFRGYSGADKRIF. CDR3 DNA sequence: TGTGCTCTTGGGGAATTAATGAGTAATTTCTTCCGGGGGTACTCCGGCGCCGATAAACGCATCTTT.

This clone was seen repeatedly, ten times or more. The chain has TRDV1 and TRDJ1; 9 positions match TRDD3. Germline V CDR1 and CDR2: TSWWSYY, QGS. The CDR3 sequence is 24 residues long. Trimming at V came to 1 base and at J to 0 bases, leaving 27 bases not matched to a gene. The CDR3 region is CALGERGMLFLHYTGGEYTDKLIF. The CDR3 region has the DNA TGTGCTCTTGGGGAACGGGGGATGCTATTCCTACACTACACTGGGGGAGAGTACACCGATAAACTCATCTTT.

Regarding this clone: TCRdb records a much larger clone's protein for this DNA, with a difference at residue 11 that likely arises from a read error; the protein given is the translation of the DNA. This chain connects TRDV2 to TRDJ1, with 7 bases lining up with TRDD3. The V gene's germline CDR1 is GEAIGNYY and CDR2 EKD. The CDR3 is 18 residues long. V dropped 0 bases and J dropped 0; count of bases not matched to a gene: 12. The CDR3 coding sequence is TGTGCCTGTGACACCGTGGGTCTTGGGGGAGCCAACACCGATAAACTCATCTTT. Its protein product is CACDTVGLGGANTDKLIF.

On this clone: This DNA translates differently at residue 12 from the TCRdb protein, which is that of a much larger clone; a read error is likely, and the protein shown is the DNA's own translation. J is TRDJ2 and V is TRDV2; 8 nucleotides agree with TRDD3. Because TCRdb records no J gene, it was assigned here through a match of the DNA to germline. The V gene's germline CDR1 is GEAIGNYY and CDR2 EKD. CDR3 size: 15 residues. The CDR3 loop is CACDTLGDLTAKLFF. The CDR3 nucleotides read TGTGCCTGTGACACTTTGGGGGATTTGACAGCAAAACTCTTCTTT.

CDR3 in amino acids: CACDTLGDKISWDTRQMFF. CDR3 coding DNA: TGTGCCTGTGACACACTGGGGGATAAAATCTCCTGGGACACCCGACAGATGTTTTTC. The V call is TRDV2, the J call TRDJ3; 11 bases agree with TRDD3. The J gene, missing from TCRdb, was assigned here through DNA to germline matching. J lost 0 bases, V lost 1 base, and 4 bases had no gene match. The CDR3 runs to 19 residues. Germline V gives CDR1 GEAIGNYY, CDR2 EKD.

In the case of this clone: A far larger clone is one nucleotide away, so this likely arose from a read error. Distinct nucleotide sequences in the sample also encode this CDR3. The gene calls are TRDV2 and TRDJ1; TRDD3 aligns across 10 bases. TCRdb records no J gene; here it was assigned by comparing the DNA to germline. The length of the CDR3 is 18 residues. Germline V gene lookup returns CDR1 GEAIGNYY and CDR2 EKD. In DNA form, the CDR3 reads TGTGCCTGTGACACCCTAACTGGGGGATTGTCCTACACCGACAAACTCATCTTT. Translating it yields CACDTLTGGLSYTDKLIF.

This clone came up a few times. TCRdb has a much larger clone's protein, which differs at residue 6 from the translation of this DNA, likely because of a read error; what is shown is the protein translated from the DNA. V and J are TRDV2 and TRDJ1; TRDD3 matches 8 bases. TCRdb is silent on the J gene; assignment here came from matching the DNA to germline. CDR1 and CDR2 (germline): GEAIGNYY, EKD. The CDR3 length is 19 residues. CDR3 amino acids: CACDSAGLGDRQSTNKLIF. DNA of the CDR3: TGTGCCTGTGACAGTGCGGGCCTGGGGGACCGACAATCCACCAATAAACTCATCTTT.

This clone came up a few times. TCRdb's listed protein matches a much larger clone and diverges from this DNA's translation at residue 13, likely through a read error; the protein shown comes from the DNA. CDR3 coding DNA: TGTGCTCTTGGGTCGTTTCCTACTAGTGGGTGGGGGGTACGCGGTACCGATAAACTCATCTTT. Translating it yields CALGSFPTSGWGVRGTDKLIF. The J gene is TRDJ1, the V gene TRDV1; weak D call: TRDD2 (7 bases). Trimming cost V 5 bases and J 2 bases, with 33 bases left between them. Per germline, CDR1 TSWWSYY and CDR2 QGS. The CDR3 runs to 21 residues.

A remark on this clone: The translation of this DNA and the TCRdb protein of a much larger clone differ at residue 3, probably owing to a read error; the protein shown here is translated from the DNA. The V call is TRDV3, the J call TRDJ1; D is ambiguous. Germline V gene sequence: CDR1 TVYSNPD, CDR2 GDNSRS (reference sequence). The CDR3 extends over 16 amino acids. Trimming removed 5 bases from V and 0 bases from J, with 22 bases in between. The CDR3 sequence is CAVIRPCRGYTDKLIF. Here the CDR3 DNA reads TGTGCCGTCATCCGACCCTGTCGGGGTTACACCGATAAACTCATCTTT.

This clone was found a few times. A far larger clone is one nucleotide away, so this likely arose from a read error. Additional DNA sequences in this sample encode the identical CDR3. This chain connects TRDV1 to TRDJ1; TRDD3 aligns across 10 bases. The CDR3 is 19 amino acids. Germline lookup yields CDR1 TSWWSYY and CDR2 QGS. Unmatched junction bases numbered 14, after V lost 4 bases and J lost 0 bases. The CDR3 sequence: CALGANSGDWGMHTDKLIF. CDR3 coding DNA: TGTGCTCTTGGGGCAAACTCTGGGGACTGGGGGATGCACACCGATAAACTCATCTTT.

This clone was observed a few times. For this DNA, TCRdb reports the protein of a much larger clone, which diverges at residue 5, most likely from a read error; the protein presented here is translated directly from the DNA. The CDR3 DNA reads TGTGCCTGTGACGAGGTGACCCGATCCAACACCGATAAACTCATCTTT. This sequence encodes CACDEVTRSNTDKLIF. The rearrangement uses TRDV2 and TRDJ1, with D unclear. The J gene comes from matching the DNA to germline here; TCRdb lacks it. Trimming cost V 3 bases and J 0 bases, with 16 bases left between them. This CDR3 is built from 16 residues. The germline V gene encodes CDR1 GEAIGNYY and CDR2 EKD.

In this sample, this clone turned up a few times. This DNA translates differently at residue 9 from the TCRdb protein, which is that of a much larger clone; a read error is likely, and the protein shown is the DNA's own translation. The J gene is uncalled and the V gene is TRDV2. Per germline, CDR1 GEAIGNYY and CDR2 EKD. This CDR3 has 12 residues. The CDR3 nucleotides read TGTGCCTGTCGGACTGGGGCCCGTCAGGTCATCTTT. Protein: CACRTGARQVIF.

Only a few counts were recorded for this clone. TCRdb's entry gives the protein of a much larger clone, which mismatches this DNA's translation at residue 16, likely from a read error; the protein reported here is translated from the DNA. The chain combines TRDV2 with TRDJ3; 12 bases agree with TRDD3. TCRdb leaves out the J gene; it was filled in here by matching the DNA to germline. Germline V gene data show CDR1 as GEAIGNYY and CDR2 as EKD. The CDR3 has 21 amino acids. DNA of the CDR3: TGTGCCTGTGACACCGTAGTTCTGGGGGATACGAGCTCCTGGGACGCCCGACAGATGTTTTTC. Its translation is CACDTVVLGDTSSWDARQMFF.

For this clone: A read error likely explains why the TCRdb protein, taken from a much larger clone, differs from this DNA's translation at residue 5; the protein shown is translated from the DNA. The CDR3 DNA reads TGTGCCTGTGACTCAGTTTCGGCGGGATACTCCGATAAACTCATCTTT. This encodes CACDSVSAGYSDKLIF. The chain employs TRDV2 and TRDJ1; 7 positions match TRDD3. The J gene was missing in TCRdb and was found by matching the end of the DNA to germline. There are 16 residues in the CDR3. CDR1 is GEAIGNYY, CDR2 EKD, per germline. The ends lost 3 bases at V and 3 bases at J; junction bases unmatched: 12.

This clone was detected a few times. A read error is likely here: a far larger clone is one base away. This specimen includes other DNA sequences encoding the same CDR3. The chain combines TRDV2 with TRDJ3; TRDD3 matches 12 bases. In the absence of a J gene in TCRdb, the DNA was matched to germline to assign it here. Germline lookup yields CDR1 GEAIGNYY and CDR2 EKD. This CDR3 has 19 residues. Trimming took 1 base from V and 4 from J; bases not matched to a gene: 7. CDR3 loop: CACDTVLGDTSWDTRQMFF. CDR3 in DNA: TGTGCCTGTGACACGGTACTGGGGGATACCTCTTGGGACACCCGACAGATGTTTTTC.